In its sample, the clone carrying this T cell receptor (beta chain) was seen a few times. Its antigen is still unknown. V was cut by 0 bases and J by 1 base, with 6 bases left in between. This CDR3 comprises 14 residues. Germline assignment: CDR1 MNHNS and CDR2 SASEGT. Researchers ran the PCR with 60 Vbeta and 13 Jbeta primers. TCRdb keeps only in-frame clones here, not all; method: immunoSEQ multiplex PCR. The sample holds some 100,000 clones, around 70% seen once. The data were taken from a study of cytomegalovirus exposure and HLA in healthy donors. Broader study findings: Accurate prediction of HLA-A and HLA-B alleles (for most subjects) was reportedly achieved from TCR beta sequences.

The origin of this receptor is a woman aged 45-65 years in good health and CMV-seropositive. Sequenced input: PBMCs. The chain links TRBV6-1 to TRBJ1-1; D possibly corresponds to TRBD1 (6 bases). The CDR3 here is CASSEAGANTEAFF. Written as DNA, the CDR3 is TGTGCCAGCAGTGAAGCGGGGGCGAACACTGAAGCTTTCTTT.